This T cell receptor (beta chain) appears in the sequencing data of a study of cytomegalovirus exposure and HLA in healthy donors. Primers for the PCR totalled 60 Vbeta and 13 Jbeta. The table came from immunoSEQ multiplex PCR; TCRdb's copy has only in-frame clones and leaves some out. Found here are around 140,000 clones, around 77% of them singletons; the top ten hold roughly 0.9%. The CDR3 has 15 amino acids. The germline V and J ends were trimmed by 4 bases and 1 base, with 13 bases remaining between them. Germline V gene sequence: CDR1 MNHNS, CDR2 SASEGT. Findings of the study overall: A later analysis associated 16,951 TCR beta sequences with HLA alleles at a 0.05 false discovery rate. The authors assumed roughly uniform sequencing depth across donors for presence/absence analyses. TCR sequences were mostly rare, though some public TCRs occurred in many donors.

Note on this clone: Its antigen is undetermined.

The chain joins TRBV6-1 to TRBJ2-5, with D tentatively TRBD1 (6 bases). The source is a woman in her sixties or seventies in good health and CMV-seronegative. Sequencing was done on a sample of PBMCs. The DNA for the CDR3 is TGTGCCAGCAGTGGCGGCAGGGGTGGCCAAGAGACCCAGTACTTC. This translates into CASSGGRGGQETQYF.